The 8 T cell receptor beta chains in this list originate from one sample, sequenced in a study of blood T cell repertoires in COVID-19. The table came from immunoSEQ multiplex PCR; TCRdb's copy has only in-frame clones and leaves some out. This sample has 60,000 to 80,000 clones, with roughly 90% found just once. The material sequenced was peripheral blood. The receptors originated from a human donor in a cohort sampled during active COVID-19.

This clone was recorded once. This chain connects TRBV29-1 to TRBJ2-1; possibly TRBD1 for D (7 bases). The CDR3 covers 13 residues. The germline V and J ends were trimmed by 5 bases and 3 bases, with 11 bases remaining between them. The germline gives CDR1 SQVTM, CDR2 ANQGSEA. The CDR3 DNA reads TGCAGCGTTCAGGGGGGTCTCTACAATGAGCAGTTCTTC. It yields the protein CSVQGGLYNEQFF.

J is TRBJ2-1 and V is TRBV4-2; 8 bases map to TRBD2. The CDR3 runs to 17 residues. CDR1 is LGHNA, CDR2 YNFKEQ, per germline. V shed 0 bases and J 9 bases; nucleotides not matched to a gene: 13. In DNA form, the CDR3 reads TGTGCCAGCAGCCAAGATGAGAGCGGGGGCCTACCCGTTGAGCAGTTCTTC. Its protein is CASSQDESGGLPVEQFF.

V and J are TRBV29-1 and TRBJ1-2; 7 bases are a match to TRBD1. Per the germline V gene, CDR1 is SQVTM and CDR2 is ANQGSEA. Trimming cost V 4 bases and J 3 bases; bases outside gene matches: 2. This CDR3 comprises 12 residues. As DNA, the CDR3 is TGCAGCGTTGGCACAGGGGACTATGGCTACACCTTC. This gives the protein CSVGTGDYGYTF.

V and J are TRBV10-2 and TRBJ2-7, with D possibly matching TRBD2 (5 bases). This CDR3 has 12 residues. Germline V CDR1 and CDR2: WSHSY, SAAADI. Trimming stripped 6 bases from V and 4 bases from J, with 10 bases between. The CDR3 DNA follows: TGCGCCAGCAGGTCGGGGAGATACGAGCAGTACTTC. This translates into CASRSGRYEQYF.

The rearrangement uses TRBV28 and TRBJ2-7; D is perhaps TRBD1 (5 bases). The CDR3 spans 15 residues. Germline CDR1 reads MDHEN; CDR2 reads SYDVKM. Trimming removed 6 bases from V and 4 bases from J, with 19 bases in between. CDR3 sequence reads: CASSSQGSWSYEQYF. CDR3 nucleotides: TGTGCCAGCAGCTCCCAGGGCTCCTGGTCTTACGAGCAGTACTTC. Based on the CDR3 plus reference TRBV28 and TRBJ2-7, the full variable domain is DVKVTQSSRYLVKRTGEKVFLECVQDMDHENMFWYRQDPGLGLRLIYFSYDVKMKEKGDIPEGYSVSREKKERFSLILESASTNQTSMYLCASSSQGSWSYEQYFGPGTRLTVT.

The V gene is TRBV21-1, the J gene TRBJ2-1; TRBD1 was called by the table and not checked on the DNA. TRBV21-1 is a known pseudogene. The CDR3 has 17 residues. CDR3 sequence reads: CASSKAQKRGLYNEQFF. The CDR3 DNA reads TGTGCCAGCAGCAAAGCCCAGAAGAGGGGGCTCTACAATGAGCAGTTCTTC.

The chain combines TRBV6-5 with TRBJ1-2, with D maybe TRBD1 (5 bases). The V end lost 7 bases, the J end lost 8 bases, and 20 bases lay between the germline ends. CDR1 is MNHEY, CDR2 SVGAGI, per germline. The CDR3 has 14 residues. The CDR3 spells CASTYTGGAAGYTF. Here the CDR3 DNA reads TGTGCCAGCACCTACACCGGAGGGGCGGCGGGCTACACCTTC.

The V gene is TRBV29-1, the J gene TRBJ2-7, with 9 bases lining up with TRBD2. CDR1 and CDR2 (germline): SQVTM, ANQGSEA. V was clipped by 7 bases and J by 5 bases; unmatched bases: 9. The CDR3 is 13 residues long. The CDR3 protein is CSAVAGAMNEQYF. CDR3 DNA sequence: TGCAGCGCTGTAGCGGGAGCTATGAACGAGCAGTACTTC.